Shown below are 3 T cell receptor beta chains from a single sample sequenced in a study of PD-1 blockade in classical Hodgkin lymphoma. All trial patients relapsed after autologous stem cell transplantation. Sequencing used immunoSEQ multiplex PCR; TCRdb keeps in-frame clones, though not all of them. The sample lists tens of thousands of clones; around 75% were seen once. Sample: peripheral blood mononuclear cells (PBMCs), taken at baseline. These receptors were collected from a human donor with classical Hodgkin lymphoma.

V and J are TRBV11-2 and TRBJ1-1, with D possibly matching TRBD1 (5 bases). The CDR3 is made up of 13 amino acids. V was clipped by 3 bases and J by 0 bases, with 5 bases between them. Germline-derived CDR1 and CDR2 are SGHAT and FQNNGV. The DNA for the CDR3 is TGTGCCAGCAGCTTGACAGTGAACACTGAAGCTTTCTTT. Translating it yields CASSLTVNTEAFF.

The DNA of the CDR3 is TGTGCCAGCAGTGCCGCCCTAGCGGGATCCTCTAGCACAGATACGCAGTATTTT. Translating it yields CASSAALAGSSSTDTQYF. This sequence joins TRBV6-4 and TRBJ2-3; 9 nucleotides agree with TRBD2. Trimming removed 4 bases from V and 0 bases from J; junction bases left unmatched: 11. The CDR3 contains 18 residues. Germline CDR1 MRHNA, CDR2 SNTAGT.

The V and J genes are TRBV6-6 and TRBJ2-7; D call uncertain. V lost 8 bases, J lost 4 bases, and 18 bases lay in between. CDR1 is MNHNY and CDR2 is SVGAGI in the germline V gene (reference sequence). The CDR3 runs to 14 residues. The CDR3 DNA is TGTGCCAGCGGCCCGCCCAAGGATGGGTACGAGCAGTACTTC. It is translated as CASGPPKDGYEQYF.